What follows describes a single T cell receptor beta chain. Its antigen is still unknown. These data originate in a study of OX40 agonist ivuxolimab in advanced cancers. Study-wide context: At doses from 0.01 to 10 mg/kg, patients were given intravenous ivuxolimab every 2 weeks.

Study-level results: Clonal expansion was seen in CD4+ and CD8+ blood T cells by week 6 at 0.1 to 3.0 mg/kg. Researchers did not establish what antigens the expanded peripheral T cells target.

Looked up from germline, CDR1 is LGHNA and CDR2 is YSLEER. V was shortened by 4 bases and J by 2 bases, with 13 bases between the two germline ends. This CDR3 has 15 amino acids. Libraries were prepared by immunoSEQ multiplex PCR; TCRdb keeps only in-frame clonotypes and omits some of them. The data show tens of thousands of clones, with around four fifths seen just once and 5.5% to 7% held by the top ten. This TCR derives from an adult with an advanced solid tumor such as melanoma, head and neck, liver or kidney cancer. The rearrangement links TRBV4-3 to TRBJ2-3, with TRBD2 as a possible D gene (7 bases). Sequenced material: CD4+ or CD8+ T cells sorted from blood, taken in a trial of the OX40 agonist ivuxolimab. CDR3 DNA: TGCGCCAGCAGCCGTAGGGGGGGATCCACAGATACGCAGTATTTT. Amino acid sequence: CASSRRGGSTDTQYF.